The following is a T cell receptor beta chain sequence with its context. There is no known antigen for this receptor. Base qualities were left out, and no much larger clone turns up one base away. The collaborating institutions used their own protocols to collect whole blood in K2EDTA tubes. Collaborator samples were shipped for TCRbeta analysis as frozen whole blood, isolated PBMCs, or DNA extracted from either sample type. This sample stems from a study of blood T cell repertoires in COVID-19 (dated by TCRdb to the early 2020s). Regarding the study in general: Samples covering the acute and convalescent phases of COVID-19 were provided by collaborators in the United States, Italy and Spain. The material from the prospective study consisted of cDNA or gDNA derived from T cells, B-cell-depleted T cells, or PBMCs. The sample metadata nearly always contained a de-identified subject ID, COVID-19 status, age in years and sex. Where available, HLA class I and class II types were taken from metadata supplied by the sample provider and were not determined by assay-based typing. The samples were drawn from two sources: the first 160 participants of the ongoing ImmuneRACE study, and about 1,300 subjects contributed by 6 global collaborators. The repertoires were released in a freely available public database intended as a resource for research on the immune response to SARS-CoV-2. Subjects who had been exposed to COVID-19, were actively infected with it, or had recovered from it provided the deeply sampled blood TCRbeta repertoires that made up the dataset.

V trim: 5 bases; J trim: 1 base; unmatched bases: 8. Reading the germline V gene gives CDR1 SQVTM and CDR2 ANQGSEA. There are 15 amino acids in the CDR3, from cysteine to phenylalanine inclusive. CDR3 DNA is the only sequence kept; it has 45 bases, read in frame from the first base. Beyond this particular receptor, the publication reports: The amount of clinical and demographic metadata varied by source and participant and was provided uncurated.

TCRbeta CDR3 regions were amplified from genomic DNA by means of the immunoSEQ Assay, a bias-controlled multiplex PCR. Per the original workflow: The number of nucleated cells in each sample was estimated from the amplification of reference gene primers within the assay. To quantify the absolute abundance of each unique TCRbeta CDR3 rearrangement, sequence reads were collapsed and filtered. Productive Simpson clonality was computed per sample as the square root of Simpson's diversity index over productive rearrangements. The table comes from immuneACCESS by way of TCRdb, which keeps in-frame sequences with V and J called. Part of the clones is missing from these tables; in studies checked, under half for an unresolved V gene and the rest for unknown reasons. That table furnishes V, J and clone size, whereas the DNA furnished D and trimming. The sample includes roughly 72,000 clones, with 75% to 85% observed a single time. The ten top clones hold about 5.4% of the sample.

The receptor chain draws on TRBV29-1 and TRBJ2-1; TRBD2 fits 7 bases in the junction. The sequenced sample consisted of peripheral blood. The sequence was obtained from a woman of 80 years or more with active or convalescent COVID-19. The nucleotides read TGCAGCGTTAAACCTAGCGGACCTTCCTACAATGAGCAGTTCTTC. Protein translation: CSVKPSGPSYNEQFF.